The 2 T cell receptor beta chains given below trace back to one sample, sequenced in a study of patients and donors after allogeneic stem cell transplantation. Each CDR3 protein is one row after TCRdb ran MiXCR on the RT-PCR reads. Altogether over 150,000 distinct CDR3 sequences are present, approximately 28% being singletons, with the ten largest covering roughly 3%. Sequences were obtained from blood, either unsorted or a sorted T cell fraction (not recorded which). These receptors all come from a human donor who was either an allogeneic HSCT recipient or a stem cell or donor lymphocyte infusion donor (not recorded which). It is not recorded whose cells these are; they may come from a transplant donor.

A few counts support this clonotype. This CDR3 is CASSRAPGQKDEKLFF. For the CDR3, the DNA is TGCGCCAGCAGCCGCGCCCCGGGGCAGAAGGATGAAAAACTGTTTTTT. The V gene is TRBV4-1, the J gene TRBJ1-4; a weak D match, TRBD1 (5 bases). Germline-derived CDR1 and CDR2 are MGHRA and YSYEKL. Trimming pared 4 bases from V and 6 bases from J, leaving 18 bases between. The CDR3 contains 16 residues.

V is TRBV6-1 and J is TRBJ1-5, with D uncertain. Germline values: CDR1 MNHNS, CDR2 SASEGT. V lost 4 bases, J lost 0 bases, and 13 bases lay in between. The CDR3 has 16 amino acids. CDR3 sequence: CASSGRASGSNQPQHF. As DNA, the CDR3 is TGTGCCAGCAGTGGTCGGGCTTCGGGTAGCAATCAGCCCCAGCATTTT.